These 29 T cell receptor beta chains came from one sample sequenced in a study of T cells in Graves' hyperthyroidism and ophthalmopathy. Amplification yielded TCR beta CDR3 regions, with RNA transcripts as the source. During a first-round RT-PCR of the TCR CDR3, the HTBI primer set was used. TCRdb itself ran the multiplex PCR reads through MiXCR, one entry per CDR3 protein. The sample holds more than 300,000 distinct CDR3 sequences; around 14% are singletons and the top ten take roughly 24%. The sequencing sample was made of blood. All receptors come from a woman aged 25 to 39 with Graves' hyperthyroidism.

This clonotype was observed many times. The genes are TRBV5-6 and TRBJ2-3, with D tentatively TRBD1 or TRBD2 (6 bases each). This CDR3 region has 14 residues. V lost 2 bases to trimming and J lost 4 bases, with 11 bases between them. Germline V gives CDR1 SGHDT, CDR2 YYEEEE. CDR3 loop: CASSFQGRSDTQYF. CDR3 DNA: TGTGCCAGCAGCTTTCAGGGGAGGTCAGATACGCAGTATTTT.

This clonotype was found many times. J is TRBJ2-5 and V is TRBV2; D could derive from TRBD1 or TRBD2 (5 bases each). Germline CDR1 is SNHLY and CDR2 is FYNNEI. CDR3 length: 13 residues. Trimming took off 7 bases at V and 1 base at J, with 10 bases between the two ends. CDR3 sequence reads: CASIRDLQETQYF. DNA of the CDR3: TGTGCCAGCATCCGGGACCTCCAAGAGACCCAGTACTTC. The entire variable domain, with the rest obtained from reference TRBV2 and TRBJ2-5, is as follows: EPEVTQTPSHQVTQMGQEVILRCVPISNHLYFYWYRQILGQKVEFLVSFYNNEISEKSEIFDDQFSVERPDGSNFTLKIRSTKLEDSAMYFCASIRDLQETQYFGPGTRLLVL.

The chain is built from TRBV25-1 and TRBJ1-2; D is unclear. The V and J ends lost 4 bases and 8 bases respectively, with 8 bases between them. The germline CDR1 and CDR2 sequences are MGHDK and SYGVNS. The CDR3 contains 11 residues. For the CDR3, the DNA is TGTGCCAGCAGTGGAGGAGGAGGCTACACCTTC. It is translated as CASSGGGGYTF.

The rearrangement joins TRBV29-1 to TRBJ1-1, with D possibly TRBD1 on 6 matching bases. CDR1 is SQVTM and CDR2 is ANQGSEA in the germline V gene. The V end was cut by 2 bases, the J end by 11 bases, with 12 bases between. The CDR3 runs 11 residues. In DNA form, the CDR3 reads TGCAGCGTTGAACTTCGGGACACGGCTTTCTTT. Translating gives CSVELRDTAFF.

This clonotype was detected many times. This sequence joins TRBV7-2 and TRBJ2-7; TRBD1 is a possible D gene (5 bases). CDR1 is SGHTA, CDR2 FQGNSA, per germline. CDR3 length: 14 residues. V lost 5 bases, J lost 3 bases, and 14 bases lay in between. CDR3 DNA sequence: TGTGCCAGCAGCCGAGTAGGGGCTGACTACGAGCAGTACTTC. Its protein product is CASSRVGADYEQYF.

This clonotype has a count of ten or more. The chain combines TRBV20-1 with TRBJ2-5, with TRBD2 identical over 7 bases. Germline trimming cut 3 bases from V and 2 bases from J; bases unmatched to any gene: 3. From germline, CDR1 is DFQATT and CDR2 SNEGSKA (reference sequence). The CDR3 has 13 residues. This CDR3 reads CSASSSGQETQYF. The DNA for the CDR3 is TGCAGTGCTAGTTCTAGCGGACAAGAGACCCAGTACTTC.

The rearrangement uses TRBV6-1 and TRBJ1-2; D not certain. The CDR3 has 13 amino acids. Deletions cut 6 bases from V and 1 base from J, with 9 bases between. Germline lookup yields CDR1 MNHNS and CDR2 SASEGT. CDR3 region: CASRRPDNYGYTF. The CDR3 DNA reads TGTGCCAGCAGACGGCCCGATAACTATGGCTACACCTTC.

At least ten counts were recorded for this clonotype. The J gene is TRBJ2-5, the V gene TRBV27; a weak D match, TRBD1 (5 bases). V dropped 5 bases and J dropped 1 base, with 11 bases sitting between them. Looked up from germline, CDR1 is MNHEY and CDR2 is SMNVEV (reference sequence). The CDR3 sequence is 14 residues long. The DNA of the CDR3 is TGTGCCAGCAGTCCCCTGGACACCCAAGAGACCCAGTACTTC. Translating it yields CASSPLDTQETQYF.

The V gene is TRBV5-6, the J gene TRBJ1-2; D unresolved. Trimming cost V 1 base and J 13 bases, with 17 bases left between them. The CDR3 spans 13 residues. The germline V gene encodes CDR1 SGHDT and CDR2 YYEEEE. The CDR3 loop reads CASSLFASWRGTF. CDR3 in DNA: TGTGCCAGCAGCTTGTTTGCCTCCTGGCGAGGCACCTTC.

This clonotype was seen repeatedly, ten times or more. This rearrangement joins TRBV28 to TRBJ1-5; D is uncertain. CDR1 MDHEN and CDR2 SYDVKM come from the germline V gene. This CDR3 has 18 residues. V lost 5 bases to trimming and J lost 5 bases, with 25 bases between them. CDR3 in amino acids: CASSPTSRVTPSHQPQHF. The CDR3 DNA sequence: TGTGCCAGCAGTCCCACCTCGCGGGTAACACCATCCCATCAGCCCCAGCATTTT.

Regarding this clonotype: This may come from a read error, since a much larger clone is one base off. The rearrangement links TRBV12-3 or TRBV12-4 to TRBJ1-1, with unresolved D. The CDR3 loop spans 13 amino acids. V was clipped by 6 bases and J by 6 bases, with 14 bases between them. DNA of the CDR3: TGTGCCAGCAGCCAAGTTCCTTCCGCTGAAGCTTTCTTT. This translates into CASSQVPSAEAFF.

The rearrangement uses TRBV6-1 and TRBJ2-1; maybe TRBD2 (5 bases). The CDR3 is made up of 15 amino acids. The germline V and J ends were trimmed by 7 bases and 5 bases, with 18 bases remaining between them. Germline assignment: CDR1 MNHNS and CDR2 SASEGT. The CDR3 DNA sequence: TGTGCCAGCATTCTTAATAGAGGGCCGAACAATGAGCAGTTCTTC. This gives the protein CASILNRGPNNEQFF.

This clonotype was counted ten times or more. V usage is TRBV20-1 and J usage is TRBJ1-5; TRBD1 might be the D (5 bases). The CDR3 covers 17 residues. Germline V gene sequence: CDR1 DFQATT, CDR2 SNEGSKA (reference sequence). Deletions cut 3 bases from V and 3 bases from J, with 21 bases between. The CDR3: CSARVFGGRDDNQPQHF. The CDR3 DNA sequence: TGCAGTGCTAGGGTTTTTGGGGGGAGGGATGACAATCAGCCCCAGCATTTT.

The chain links TRBV29-1 to TRBJ2-3; 7 bases are a match to TRBD1. V gave up 7 bases and J gave up 3 bases; unmatched junction bases: 10. This CDR3 is built from 14 residues. Germline-derived CDR1 and CDR2 are SQVTM and ANQGSEA. The CDR3 here is CSGRDRVGTDTQYF. The DNA for the CDR3 is TGCAGCGGAAGAGACAGGGTCGGAACAGATACGCAGTATTTT.

This clonotype was seen repeatedly, ten times or more. V is TRBV24-1 and J is TRBJ1-1, with 8 bases aligning to TRBD1. Germline V lookup: CDR1 KGHDR, CDR2 SFDVKD. With 4 bases clipped from V and 1 base from J, the junction kept 4 bases outside the gene matches. This CDR3 has 15 amino acids. CDR3 in DNA: TGTGCCACCAGTGAAGGGGGACAGGCGAACACTGAAGCTTTCTTT. Protein sequence: CATSEGGQANTEAFF.

This clonotype was detected ten times or more. The gene calls are TRBV7-9 and TRBJ1-5; 10 positions match TRBD1. Germline trimming cut 1 base from V and 5 bases from J; bases unmatched to any gene: 8. Germline assignment: CDR1 SEHNR and CDR2 FQNEAQ (reference sequence). CDR3 length: 17 amino acids. The CDR3 loop is CASSLVLTGGIDQPQHF. CDR3 sequence (DNA): TGTGCCAGCAGCTTAGTCTTGACAGGGGGCATCGATCAGCCCCAGCATTTT.

The gene calls are TRBV28 and TRBJ2-1, with 7 bases aligning to TRBD2. The V and J ends lost 3 bases and 7 bases, in that order; junction bases with no gene match: 3. The germline V gene encodes CDR1 MDHEN and CDR2 SYDVKM. The CDR3 consists of 13 residues. The CDR3 is CASSLGTKNEQFF. The CDR3 DNA sequence: TGTGCCAGCAGTTTGGGGACTAAAAATGAGCAGTTCTTC.

The rearrangement joins TRBV28 to TRBJ1-2, with D unresolved. Germline-derived CDR1 and CDR2 are MDHEN and SYDVKM. The V gene lost 6 bases and the J gene lost 6 bases, with 17 bases spanning the gap. The CDR3 is 14 amino acids. The CDR3 sequence is CASSSILTDDGYTF. CDR3 sequence (DNA): TGTGCCAGCAGCTCGATTCTCACAGACGATGGCTACACCTTC.

This clonotype came up many times. This chain joins TRBV18 and TRBJ1-1; 10 bases match TRBD1. This CDR3 spans 13 amino acids. CDR1 and CDR2 from the germline V gene are KGHSH and LQKENI. V trimming: 8 bases; J trimming: 4 bases; junction bases outside the gene matches: 4. The CDR3 loop is CASLRDRGTEAFF. CDR3 DNA sequence: TGTGCCAGCCTGCGGGACAGGGGCACTGAAGCTTTCTTT.

J is TRBJ2-7 and V is TRBV6-1, with 11 bases aligning to TRBD2. Germline CDR1 reads MNHNS; CDR2 reads SASEGT. The CDR3 sequence is 15 residues long. The V gene end was trimmed by 7 bases and the J gene end by 1 base; junction bases not matched to a gene: 6. The CDR3 coding sequence is TGTGCCAGCATAGGTACTAGCGGGAGATCCTACGAGCAGTACTTC. This translates into CASIGTSGRSYEQYF.

The rearrangement links TRBV30 to TRBJ1-6; D is uncertain. The CDR3 runs to 14 residues. The V gene's germline CDR1 is GTSNPN and CDR2 SVGIG (reference sequence). Between the trimmed V and J ends, which lost 3 bases and 0 bases, there was a span of 6 bases. The CDR3 spells CAWRRSSYNSPLHF. Here the CDR3 DNA reads TGTGCCTGGAGACGGAGCTCCTATAATTCACCCCTCCACTTT. Full variable domain (remainder filled in from reference TRBV30 and TRBJ1-6): SQTIHQWPATLVQPVGSPLSLECTVEGTSNPNLYWYRQAAGRGLQLLFYSVGIGQISSEVPQNLSASRPQDRQFILSSKKLLLSDSGFYLCAWRRSSYNSPLHFGNGTRLTVT.

This clonotype has ten or more counts. The CDR3 loop reads CSVEPQGAQDTQYF. The CDR3 region has the DNA TGCAGCGTTGAACCACAGGGGGCGCAAGATACGCAGTATTTT. This rearrangement joins TRBV29-1 to TRBJ2-3; 9 positions agree with TRBD1. The CDR3 contains 14 residues. The ends lost 2 bases at V and 5 bases at J; junction bases unmatched: 5. Germline V gene sequence: CDR1 SQVTM, CDR2 ANQGSEA.

There are many counts of this clonotype. The chain is built from TRBV5-1 and TRBJ2-7; a possible D gene is TRBD1 (6 bases). CDR1 is SGHRS, CDR2 YFSETQ, per germline. V was cut by 4 bases and J by 1 base, with 12 bases left in between. This CDR3 contains 14 residues. The CDR3 protein is CASSPRTDSYEQYF. The CDR3 coding sequence is TGCGCCAGCAGCCCAAGGACAGATTCCTACGAGCAGTACTTC.

This CDR3 reads CASSNDWQGTTNIQYF. The DNA for the CDR3 is TGTGCCAGCAGCAATGATTGGCAAGGGACAACCAACATTCAGTACTTC. This chain links TRBV5-6 with TRBJ2-4; perhaps TRBD1 as D (6 bases). The length of the CDR3 is 16 residues. CDR1 and CDR2 from the germline V gene are SGHDT and YYEEEE. Trimming left V 4 bases short and J 7 bases short, with 21 bases between.

This clonotype was picked up many times. This rearrangement joins TRBV28 to TRBJ2-3; TRBD2 matches 10 bases. CDR1 is MDHEN and CDR2 is SYDVKM in the germline V gene. The CDR3 totals 14 residues. The junction had 6 bases not matched to a gene; V was cut back by 7 bases and J by 5 bases. The CDR3 loop reads CASIRTSGRDTQYF. CDR3 DNA: TGTGCCAGCATCCGGACTAGCGGCCGAGATACGCAGTATTTT. The whole variable domain, filled in from reference TRBV28 and TRBJ2-3, reads DVKVTQSSRYLVKRTGEKVFLECVQDMDHENMFWYRQDPGLGLRLIYFSYDVKMKEKGDIPEGYSVSREKKERFSLILESASTNQTSMYLCASIRTSGRDTQYFGPGTRLTVL.

On this clonotype itself: A much larger clone differs by one base, so this may be a read error. This sequence joins TRBV12-3 or TRBV12-4 and TRBJ2-1; a possible D gene is TRBD1 (5 bases). The length of the CDR3 is 16 residues. The CDR3 is CANSLANRLPSNEQFF. CDR3 sequence (DNA): TGTGCCAACAGTTTAGCTAACAGGCTACCCTCGAATGAGCAGTTCTTC.

This clonotype appeared many times. The CDR3 DNA is TGTGCCACACGGTACAGGGACGAGCAGTACTTC. Translated, it gives CATRYRDEQYF. The chain carries TRBV3-1 and TRBJ2-7; possible D gene TRBD1, 6 bases. Per germline, CDR1 LGHDT and CDR2 YNNKEL (reference sequence). V was shortened by 10 bases and J by 5 bases, with 12 bases between the two germline ends. The CDR3 contains 11 residues.

This clonotype was observed a few times. The rearrangement uses TRBV2 and TRBJ1-6, with D possibly matching TRBD1 (5 bases). Germline values: CDR1 SNHLY, CDR2 FYNNEI. Trimming shortened V by 4 bases and J by 7 bases, and 11 bases separated the two germline ends. This CDR3 has 14 residues. CDR3 sequence (DNA): TGTGCCAGCAGTGGTTGGGGGGGGAATTCACCCCTCCACTTT. Its protein is CASSGWGGNSPLHF.

This clonotype was counted between two and nine times. The chain employs TRBV5-5 and TRBJ2-3; unclear D gene. Germline-derived CDR1 and CDR2 are SGHKS and YYEKEE (reference sequence). V lost 2 bases and J lost 4, with 14 bases in between. The length of the CDR3 is 15 residues. In DNA form, the CDR3 reads TGTGCCAGCAGCTTTGGGCCCTCAAGCGCAGATACGCAGTATTTT. Translation: CASSFGPSSADTQYF.